This T cell receptor beta chain was sequenced in a study of cytomegalovirus exposure and HLA in healthy donors. Study-level findings and limits: Most TCRs appeared rarely, but some public TCRs recurred in many donors.

Trimming shortened V by 3 bases and J by 4 bases, and 21 bases separated the two germline ends. Germline-derived CDR1 and CDR2 are MDHEN and SYDVKM. The CDR3 length is 18 residues. Turning to this clone: Its cognate antigen is unknown.

A multiplex PCR was run with 60 Vbeta primers and 13 Jbeta primers. TCRdb's table, derived via immunoSEQ multiplex PCR, lists solely in-frame clones and lacks some. The sample carries fewer than 250,000 clones, around three quarters recorded once. Sequenced material: PBMCs. The chain recombines TRBV28 with TRBJ2-2; TRBD1 might be the D (6 bases). The sequence was obtained from a woman aged 18-29 years in good health and CMV-seronegative. The CDR3 DNA reads TGTGCCAGCAGTTTTCTAACCCCGGTGCAGGGGACCACCGGGGAGCTGTTTTTT. Its translation is CASSFLTPVQGTTGELFF.